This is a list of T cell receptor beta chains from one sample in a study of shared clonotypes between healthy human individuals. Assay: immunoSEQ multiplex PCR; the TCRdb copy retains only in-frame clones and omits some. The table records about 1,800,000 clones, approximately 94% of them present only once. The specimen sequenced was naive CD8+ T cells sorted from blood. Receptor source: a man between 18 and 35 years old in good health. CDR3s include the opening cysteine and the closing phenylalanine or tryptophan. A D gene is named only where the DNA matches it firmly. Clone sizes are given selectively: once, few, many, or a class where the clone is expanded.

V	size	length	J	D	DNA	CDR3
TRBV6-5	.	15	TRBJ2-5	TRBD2	TGTGCCAGCAGCCCTTTAGCGGGAGGAGGAGAGACCCAGTACTTC	CASSPLAGGGETQYF
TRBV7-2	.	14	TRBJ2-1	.	TGTGCCAGCAGCTCCTTGTGGGGGTACAATGAGCAGTTCTTC	CASSSLWGYNEQFF
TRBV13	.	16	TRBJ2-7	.	TGTGCCAGCAGCTTTAGATACCGGGACACCCCCTACGAGCAGTACTTC	CASSFRYRDTPYEQYF
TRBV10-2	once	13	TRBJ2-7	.	TGCGCCAGCATGCGGGGTAGGGGCTACGAGCAGTACTTC	CASMRGRGYEQYF
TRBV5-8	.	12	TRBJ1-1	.	TGTGCCAGCAGCTTGGTAACGGGCCAAGCTTTCTTT	CASSLVTGQAFF
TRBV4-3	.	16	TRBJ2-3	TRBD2	TGCGCCAGCAGCCACGAGCCTGGACTAGGGACAGATACGCAGTATTTT	CASSHEPGLGTDTQYF
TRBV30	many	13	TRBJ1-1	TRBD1	TGTGCCTGGAGTGTACAGGGGCACACTGAAGCTTTCTTT	CAWSVQGHTEAFF
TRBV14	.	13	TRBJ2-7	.	TGTGCCAGCAGCCTACAGGAGGCCTACGAGCAGTACTTC	CASSLQEAYEQYF
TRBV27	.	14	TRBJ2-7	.	TGTGCCAGCAGTCTCAGGGGCGCGTCATACGAGCAGTACTTC	CASSLRGASYEQYF
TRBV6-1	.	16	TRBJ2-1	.	TGTGCCAGCAGTGAAGAGGCAGGGTGGACCAACAATGAGCAGTTCTTC	CASSEEAGWTNNEQFF
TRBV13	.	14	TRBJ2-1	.	TGTGCCAGCGGAGGCCCGGAGGGCGACAATGAGCAGTTCTTC	CASGGPEGDNEQFF
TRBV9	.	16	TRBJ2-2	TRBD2	TGTGCCAGCAGCGTAGCCGTGACGGGAGGGGCCGGGGAGCTGTTTTTT	CASSVAVTGGAGELFF
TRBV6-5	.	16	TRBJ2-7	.	TGTGCCAGCAGTTACTCTAGGAGATTGCGTGGGAACGAGCAGTACTTC	CASSYSRRLRGNEQYF
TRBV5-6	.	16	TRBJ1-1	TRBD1	TGTGCCAGCAGCTTGGTGGTGGGACAGAGTAACACTGAAGCTTTCTTT	CASSLVVGQSNTEAFF
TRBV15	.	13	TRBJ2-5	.	TGTGCCACCAGCACAGGGTTCCAAGAGACCCAGTACTTC	CATSTGFQETQYF
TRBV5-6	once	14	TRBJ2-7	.	TGTGCCAGCAGCAAGGGGACTGGTAACTACGAGCAGTACTTC	CASSKGTGNYEQYF
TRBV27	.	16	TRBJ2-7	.	TGTGCCAGCAGTTTACGAGGAACGGCGGCTTCCTACGAGCAGTACTTC	CASSLRGTAASYEQYF
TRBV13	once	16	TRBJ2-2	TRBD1	TGTGCCAGCAGCCTCCCGGGACAGGGTAACACCGGGGAGCTGTTTTTT	CASSLPGQGNTGELFF
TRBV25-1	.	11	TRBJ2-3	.	TGTGCCAGCAGTGAGGGAGATACGCAGTATTTT	CASSEGDTQYF
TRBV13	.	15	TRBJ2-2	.	TGTGCCAGCAGCTCCACTAGCCCGAGGCCCGGGGAGCTGTTTTTT	CASSSTSPRPGELFF
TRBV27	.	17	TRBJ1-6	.	TGTGCCAGCAGTTTATCGGACTTCCAGACCTATAATTCACCCCTCCACTTT	CASSLSDFQTYNSPLHF
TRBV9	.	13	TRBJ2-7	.	TGTGCCAGCAGCGTGGGGGACGTCTACGAGCAGTACTTC	CASSVGDVYEQYF
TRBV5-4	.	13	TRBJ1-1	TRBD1	TGTGCCAGCAGACTGACAGGGGGCACTGAAGCTTTCTTT	CASRLTGGTEAFF
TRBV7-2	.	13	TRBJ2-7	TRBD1	TGTGCCAGCAGCACTACCCAGGGGGACGAGCAGTACTTC	CASSTTQGDEQYF
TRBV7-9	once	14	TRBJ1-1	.	TGTGCCAGCAGCTTAGTGGTGGGGGATCGGGAAGCTTTCTTT	CASSLVVGDREAFF
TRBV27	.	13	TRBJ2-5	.	TGTGCCAGCAGTGTGCTAGCCGGGGAGACCCAGTACTTC	CASSVLAGETQYF